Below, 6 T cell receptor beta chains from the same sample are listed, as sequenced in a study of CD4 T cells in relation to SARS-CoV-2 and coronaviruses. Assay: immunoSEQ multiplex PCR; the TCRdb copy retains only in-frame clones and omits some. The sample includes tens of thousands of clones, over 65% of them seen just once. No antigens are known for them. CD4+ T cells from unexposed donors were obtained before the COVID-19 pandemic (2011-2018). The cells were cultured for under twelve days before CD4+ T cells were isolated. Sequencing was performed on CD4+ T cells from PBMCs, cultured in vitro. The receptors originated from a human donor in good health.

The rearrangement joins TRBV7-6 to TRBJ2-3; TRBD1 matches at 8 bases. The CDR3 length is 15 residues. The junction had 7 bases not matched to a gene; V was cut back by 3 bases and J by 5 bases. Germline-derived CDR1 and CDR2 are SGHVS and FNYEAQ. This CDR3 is CASSFGQGAGDTQYF. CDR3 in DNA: TGTGCCAGCAGCTTTGGGCAGGGGGCCGGAGATACGCAGTATTTT.

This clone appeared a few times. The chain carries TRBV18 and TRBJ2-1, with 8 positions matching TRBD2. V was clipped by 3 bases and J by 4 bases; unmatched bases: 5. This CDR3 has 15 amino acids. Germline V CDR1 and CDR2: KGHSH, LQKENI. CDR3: CASSPGLVGYNEQFF. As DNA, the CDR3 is TGTGCCAGCTCACCGGGACTAGTGGGATACAATGAGCAGTTCTTC.

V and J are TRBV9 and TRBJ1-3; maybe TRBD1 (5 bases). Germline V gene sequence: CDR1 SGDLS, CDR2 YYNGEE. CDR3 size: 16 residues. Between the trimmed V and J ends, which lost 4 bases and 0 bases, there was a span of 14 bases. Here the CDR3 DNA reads TGTGCCAGCAGCCCCCACGGGGCAAGCTCTGGAAACACCATATATTTT. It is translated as CASSPHGASSGNTIYF.

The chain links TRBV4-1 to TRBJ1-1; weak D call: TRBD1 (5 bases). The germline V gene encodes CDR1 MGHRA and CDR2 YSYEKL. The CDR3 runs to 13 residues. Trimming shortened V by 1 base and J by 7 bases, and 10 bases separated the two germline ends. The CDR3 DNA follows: TGCGCCAGCAGCCAAGCTCCGACAGTTGAAGCTTTCTTT. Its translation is CASSQAPTVEAFF.

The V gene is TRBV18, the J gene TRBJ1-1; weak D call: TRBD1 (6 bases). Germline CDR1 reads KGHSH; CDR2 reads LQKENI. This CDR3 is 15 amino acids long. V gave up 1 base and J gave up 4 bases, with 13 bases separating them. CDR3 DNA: TGTGCCAGCTCACCACGGGGGGGGGCTGCCACTGAAGCTTTCTTT. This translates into CASSPRGGAATEAFF.

CDR3 sequence: CAISGRQDYEQYF. For the CDR3, the DNA is TGTGCCATCAGTGGTAGACAGGACTACGAGCAGTACTTC. The J gene is TRBJ2-7, the V gene TRBV10-3; the D gene is possibly TRBD1 (6 bases). The CDR3 has 13 amino acids. In germline, CDR1 is ENHRY, CDR2 SYGVKD. The V and J ends lost 4 bases and 3 bases respectively, with 10 bases between them.